This TCR beta chain was identified in a study of T cell changes during pregnancy in multiple sclerosis. Clones were read by immunoSEQ multiplex PCR, and TCRdb kept only the in-frame ones, dropping some. The sample lists 100,000 or so clones, about 91% occurring once. Sequencing was performed on peripheral blood, taken in the second trimester of pregnancy. The origin of this receptor is a female donor with multiple sclerosis, enrolled in a pregnancy study.

The CDR3 region is CSVEGLTGKETQYF. CDR3 bases: TGCAGCGTTGAAGGACTAACGGGAAAAGAGACCCAGTACTTC. The rearrangement links TRBV29-1 to TRBJ2-5, with a weak D call TRBD2 (5 bases). Germline CDR1 is SQVTM and CDR2 is ANQGSEA. This CDR3 region has 14 residues. Trimming cost V 1 base and J 3 bases, with 12 bases left between them.